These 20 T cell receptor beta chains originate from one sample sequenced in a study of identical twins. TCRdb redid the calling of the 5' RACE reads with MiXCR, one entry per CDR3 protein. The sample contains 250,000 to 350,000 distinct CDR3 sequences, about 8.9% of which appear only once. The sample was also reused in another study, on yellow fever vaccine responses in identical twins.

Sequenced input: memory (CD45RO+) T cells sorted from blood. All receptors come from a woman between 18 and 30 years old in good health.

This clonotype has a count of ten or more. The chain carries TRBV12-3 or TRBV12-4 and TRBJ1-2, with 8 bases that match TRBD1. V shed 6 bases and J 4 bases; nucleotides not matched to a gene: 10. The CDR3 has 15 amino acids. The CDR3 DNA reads TGTGCCAGCAGCTCCGGACAGGGCCGACTCTATGGCTACACCTTC. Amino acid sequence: CASSSGQGRLYGYTF.

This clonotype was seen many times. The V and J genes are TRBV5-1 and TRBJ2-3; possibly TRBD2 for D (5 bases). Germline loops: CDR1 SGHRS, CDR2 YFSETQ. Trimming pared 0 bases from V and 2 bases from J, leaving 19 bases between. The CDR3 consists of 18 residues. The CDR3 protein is CASSLGYVRGTHTDTQYF. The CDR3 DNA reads TGCGCCAGCAGCTTGGGATACGTTCGGGGTACTCACACAGATACGCAGTATTTT.

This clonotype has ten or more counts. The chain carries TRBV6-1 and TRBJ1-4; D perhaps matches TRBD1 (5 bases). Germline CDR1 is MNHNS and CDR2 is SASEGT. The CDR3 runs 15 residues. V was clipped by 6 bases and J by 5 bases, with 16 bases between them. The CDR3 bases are TGTGCCAGCAGAGCCTGGGGGACGACCAATGAAAAACTGTTTTTT. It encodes CASRAWGTTNEKLFF.

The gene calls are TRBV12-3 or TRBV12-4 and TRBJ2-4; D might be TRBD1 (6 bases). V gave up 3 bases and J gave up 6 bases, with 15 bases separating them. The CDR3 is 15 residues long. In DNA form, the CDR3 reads TGTGCCAGCAGTTTTGAATCAGGGGTGGGAAACATTCAGTACTTC. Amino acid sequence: CASSFESGVGNIQYF.

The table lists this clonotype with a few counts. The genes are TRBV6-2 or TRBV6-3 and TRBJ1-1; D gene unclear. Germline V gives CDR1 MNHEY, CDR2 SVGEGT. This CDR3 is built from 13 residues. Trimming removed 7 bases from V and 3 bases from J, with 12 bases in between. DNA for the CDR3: TGTGCCAGCACCCACCCGGGAGACACTGAAGCTTTCTTT. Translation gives CASTHPGDTEAFF.

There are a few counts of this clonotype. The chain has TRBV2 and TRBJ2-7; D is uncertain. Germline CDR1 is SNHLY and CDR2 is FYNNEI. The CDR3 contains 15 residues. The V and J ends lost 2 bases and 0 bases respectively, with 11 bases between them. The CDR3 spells CASSEFSYPSYEQYF. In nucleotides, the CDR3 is TGTGCCAGCAGTGAATTTTCCTATCCCTCCTACGAGCAGTACTTC. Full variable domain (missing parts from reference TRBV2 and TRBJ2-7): EPEVTQTPSHQVTQMGQEVILRCVPISNHLYFYWYRQILGQKVEFLVSFYNNEISEKSEIFDDQFSVERPDGSNFTLKIRSTKLEDSAMYFCASSEFSYPSYEQYFGPGTRLTVT.

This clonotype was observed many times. In DNA form, the CDR3 reads TGTGCCAGCAGAGAGGGACAGGAGCCCCAGCATTTT. Translating gives CASREGQEPQHF. This chain joins TRBV2 and TRBJ1-5; TRBD1 agrees at 8 bases. The CDR3 covers 12 residues. Germline CDR1 and CDR2: SNHLY and FYNNEI. Trimming removed 6 bases from V and 8 bases from J; junction bases left unmatched: 3.

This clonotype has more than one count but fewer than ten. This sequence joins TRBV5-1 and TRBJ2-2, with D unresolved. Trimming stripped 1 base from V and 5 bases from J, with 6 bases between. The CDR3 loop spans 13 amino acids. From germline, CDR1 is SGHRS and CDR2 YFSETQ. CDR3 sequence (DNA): TGCGCCAGCAGCTTGACCCAGACCGGGGAGCTGTTTTTT. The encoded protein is CASSLTQTGELFF.

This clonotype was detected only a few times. Here the CDR3 reads CASSLVGGPPGGTEAFF. CDR3 coding DNA: TGTGCCAGCAGCCTTGTCGGGGGTCCCCCGGGGGGCACTGAAGCTTTCTTT. The J gene is TRBJ1-1, the V gene TRBV7-2; D is perhaps TRBD1 (5 bases). The CDR3 contains 17 residues. V gave up 5 bases and J gave up 4 bases, with 23 bases separating them. The germline gives CDR1 SGHTA, CDR2 FQGNSA.

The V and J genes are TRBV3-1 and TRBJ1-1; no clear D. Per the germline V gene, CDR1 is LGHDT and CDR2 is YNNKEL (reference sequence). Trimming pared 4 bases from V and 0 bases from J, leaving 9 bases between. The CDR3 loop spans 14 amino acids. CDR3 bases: TGTGCCAGCAGCCCCCGGGCCCTGAACACTGAAGCTTTCTTT. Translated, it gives CASSPRALNTEAFF. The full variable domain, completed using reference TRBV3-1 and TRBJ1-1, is DTAVSQTPKYLVTQMGNDKSIKCEQNLGHDTMYWYKQDSKKFLKIMFSYNNKELIINETVPNRFSPKSPDKAHLNLHINSLELGDSAVYFCASSPRALNTEAFFGQGTRLTVV.

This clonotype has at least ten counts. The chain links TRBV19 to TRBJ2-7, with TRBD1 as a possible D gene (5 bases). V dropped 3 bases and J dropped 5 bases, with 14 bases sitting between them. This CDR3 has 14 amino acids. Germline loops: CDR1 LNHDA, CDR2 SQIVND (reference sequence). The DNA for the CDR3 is TGTGCCAGTAGTATCATGAACAGGCGCCACGAGCAGTACTTC. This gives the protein CASSIMNRRHEQYF.

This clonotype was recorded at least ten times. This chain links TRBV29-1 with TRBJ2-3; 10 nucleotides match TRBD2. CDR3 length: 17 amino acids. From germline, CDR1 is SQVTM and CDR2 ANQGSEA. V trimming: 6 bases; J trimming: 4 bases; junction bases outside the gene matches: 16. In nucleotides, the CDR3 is TGCAGCGTCTTCGTTCCTAGCGGGGGCCCGACCGCAGATACGCAGTATTTT. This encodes CSVFVPSGGPTADTQYF.

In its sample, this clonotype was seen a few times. This chain's CDR3 is CSARRGYYEQYF. The CDR3 region has the DNA TGCAGTGCTAGAAGGGGCTACTACGAGCAGTACTTC. The chain recombines TRBV20-1 with TRBJ2-7; tentative D call: TRBD1 (5 bases). The CDR3 extends over 12 amino acids. CDR1 is DFQATT and CDR2 is SNEGSKA in the germline V gene (reference sequence). Trimming pared 2 bases from V and 3 bases from J, leaving 8 bases between.

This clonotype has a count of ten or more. The CDR3 here is CASSEYSTPPREQYF. DNA for the CDR3: TGCGCCAGCAGTGAGTATAGCACACCCCCCCGGGAGCAGTACTTC. V is TRBV10-2 and J is TRBJ2-7; D is undetermined. The germline CDR1 and CDR2 sequences are WSHSY and SAAADI. Trimming cost V 1 base and J 7 bases, with 17 bases left between them. The CDR3 length is 15 residues.

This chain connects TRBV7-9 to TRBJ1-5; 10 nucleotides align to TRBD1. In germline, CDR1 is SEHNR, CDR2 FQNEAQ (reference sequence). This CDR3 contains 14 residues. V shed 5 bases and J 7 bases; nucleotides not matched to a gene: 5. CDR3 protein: CASSPGQGDQPQHF. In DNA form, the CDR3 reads TGTGCCAGCAGCCCAGGACAGGGGGACCAGCCCCAGCATTTT.

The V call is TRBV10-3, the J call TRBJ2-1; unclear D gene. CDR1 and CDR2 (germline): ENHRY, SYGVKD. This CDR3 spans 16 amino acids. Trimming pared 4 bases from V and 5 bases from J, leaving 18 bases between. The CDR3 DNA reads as TGTGCCATCAGTGTATCTTCTAGACTTTATAACAATGAGCAGTTCTTC. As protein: CAISVSSRLYNNEQFF.

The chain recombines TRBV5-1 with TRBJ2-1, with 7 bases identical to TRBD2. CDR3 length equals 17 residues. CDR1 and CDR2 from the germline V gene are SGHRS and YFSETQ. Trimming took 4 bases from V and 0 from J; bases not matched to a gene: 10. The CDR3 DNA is TGCGCCAGCAGCGCAGGTCTAGCGGTAGCCTCCTACAATGAGCAGTTCTTC. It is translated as CASSAGLAVASYNEQFF.

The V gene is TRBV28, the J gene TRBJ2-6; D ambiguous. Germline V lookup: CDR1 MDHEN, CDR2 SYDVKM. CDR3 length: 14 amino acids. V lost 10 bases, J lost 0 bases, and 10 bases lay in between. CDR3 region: CATVTSSGANVLTF. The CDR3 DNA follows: TGTGCCACCGTCACAAGCTCTGGGGCCAACGTCCTGACTTTC. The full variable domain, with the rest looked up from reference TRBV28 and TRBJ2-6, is DVKVTQSSRYLVKRTGEKVFLECVQDMDHENMFWYRQDPGLGLRLIYFSYDVKMKEKGDIPEGYSVSREKKERFSLILESASTNQTSMYLCATVTSSGANVLTFGAGSRLTVL.

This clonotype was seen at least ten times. CDR3 coding DNA: TGTGCCAGCAGACACACCTCGGAGAGGGAGCAGTTCTTC. Amino acid sequence: CASRHTSEREQFF. This chain joins TRBV3-1 and TRBJ2-1; D is undetermined. The CDR3 length is 13 residues. Per the germline V gene, CDR1 is LGHDT and CDR2 is YNNKEL (reference sequence). The ends were cut back, 6 bases at V and 10 bases at J, with 16 bases in the middle.

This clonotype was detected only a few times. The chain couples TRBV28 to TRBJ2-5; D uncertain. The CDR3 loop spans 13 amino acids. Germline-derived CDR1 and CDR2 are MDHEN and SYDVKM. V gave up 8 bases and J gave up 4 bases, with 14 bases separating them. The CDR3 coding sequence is TGTGCCAGCTCCCTGGACGTTCCAGAGACCCAGTACTTC. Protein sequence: CASSLDVPETQYF.